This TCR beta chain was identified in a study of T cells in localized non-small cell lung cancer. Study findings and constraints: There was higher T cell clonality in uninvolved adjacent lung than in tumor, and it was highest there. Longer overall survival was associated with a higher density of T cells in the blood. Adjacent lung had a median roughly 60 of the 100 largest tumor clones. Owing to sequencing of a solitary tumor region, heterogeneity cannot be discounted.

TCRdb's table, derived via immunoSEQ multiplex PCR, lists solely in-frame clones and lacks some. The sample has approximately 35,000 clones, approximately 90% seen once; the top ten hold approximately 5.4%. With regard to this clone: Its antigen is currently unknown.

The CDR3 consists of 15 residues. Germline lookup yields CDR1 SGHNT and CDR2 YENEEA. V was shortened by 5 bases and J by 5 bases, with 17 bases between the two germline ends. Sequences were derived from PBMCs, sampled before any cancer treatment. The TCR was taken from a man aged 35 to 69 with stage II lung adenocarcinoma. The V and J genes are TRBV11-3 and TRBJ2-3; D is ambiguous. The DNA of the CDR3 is TGTGCCAGCAGCCCCTCTAGGGTAGCCGTAGATACGCAGTATTTT. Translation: CASSPSRVAVDTQYF.